This T cell receptor beta chain came from a study of shared clonotypes between healthy human individuals. Trimming stripped 3 bases from V and 8 bases from J, with 8 bases between. CDR1 is LNHDA and CDR2 is SQIVND in the germline V gene (reference sequence). CDR3 length: 12 residues. The naive CD8 fraction comprised CD45RO-negative cells positively selected for CCR7 and excluded terminally differentiated effector memory CD45RA+ cells. Per the original methods: For the immunoSEQ data, sequences were junction-only without quality scores, so filtering differed. Some clones are missing from TCRdb's copy, which holds only in-frame ones; the method was immunoSEQ multiplex PCR. The V and J calls and the clone size are those of that table, but D and trimming were determined from the DNA. The sample lists about 1,800,000 clones; approximately 95% were seen once. Study-wide findings and caveats: The represented genetic and exposure-history diversity was limited by the small number of donors. Around 4.9% of naive CD4 clonotypes were shared across several donors.

On this clone itself: What it binds is not known.

Sequencing was done on a sample of naive CD8+ T cells sorted from blood. This chain connects TRBV19 to TRBJ2-1; D uncertain. This receptor was identified in a young man in good health. In nucleotides, the CDR3 is TGTGCCAGTAGTATCTCCTGGGATGAGCAGTTCTTC. Its protein product is CASSISWDEQFF.